These 19 T cell receptor beta chains were all obtained from the same sample, sequenced in a study of follicular helper T cells after annual influenza vaccination. Profiling relied on immunoSEQ multiplex PCR, and the TCRdb table lists in-frame clones only, not all of them. The sample lists over 11,000 clones; around four fifths were seen once. Time point specified: 2014-2015 season, pre-vaccination. This sample comprised CXCR5- memory CD4+ T cells sorted from blood, obtained on the day of influenza vaccination. The receptors here all came from an adult who received the influenza vaccine.

The chain has TRBV4-1 and TRBJ2-1, with 10 bases fitting TRBD2. The CDR3 spans 21 residues. Germline lookup yields CDR1 MGHRA and CDR2 YSYEKL. Trimming at V came to 4 bases and at J to 5 bases, leaving 23 bases not matched to a gene. The CDR3 sequence is CASSLLEGPASGGVNDNEQFF. The CDR3 coding sequence is TGCGCCAGCAGCCTACTCGAGGGGCCCGCTAGCGGGGGTGTTAATGACAATGAGCAGTTCTTC.

The chain links TRBV2 to TRBJ1-1; D is uncertain. Trimming shortened V by 4 bases and J by 5 bases, and 8 bases separated the two germline ends. CDR3 size: 12 residues. Germline lookup yields CDR1 SNHLY and CDR2 FYNNEI. CDR3 loop: CASSGDGTEAFF. In nucleotides, the CDR3 is TGTGCCAGCAGTGGGGATGGGACTGAAGCTTTCTTT.

The V and J genes are TRBV6-1 and TRBJ2-7, with D uncertain. V was shortened by 2 bases and J by 2 bases, with 4 bases between the two germline ends. CDR1 and CDR2 (germline): MNHNS, SASEGT. CDR3 length: 12 residues. CDR3 coding DNA: TGTGCCAGCAGTGAAAGGCCCTACGAGCAGTACTTC. Its translation is CASSERPYEQYF.

This clone was seen just once. This chain connects TRBV6-5 to TRBJ1-2, with a tentative D call TRBD1 (6 bases). With 6 bases removed from V and 5 bases from J, the gap between germline ends came to 13 bases. CDR1 and CDR2 from the germline V gene are MNHEY and SVGAGI. CDR3 size: 13 residues. The CDR3 loop is CASRRGREYGYTF. The CDR3 DNA follows: TGTGCCAGCAGAAGGGGGAGGGAATATGGCTACACCTTC.

The rearrangement links TRBV28 to TRBJ2-4, with 12 bases fitting TRBD2. V was clipped by 5 bases and J by 2 bases; unmatched bases: 7. CDR1 is MDHEN, CDR2 SYDVKM, per germline. This CDR3 comprises 17 residues. For the CDR3, the DNA is TGTGCCAGCAGTCTCTCCGGACTAGCGGGGACCAAAAACATTCAGTACTTC. This gives the protein CASSLSGLAGTKNIQYF.

The rearrangement uses TRBV18 and TRBJ1-1, with 8 bases lining up with TRBD1. The germline gives CDR1 KGHSH, CDR2 LQKENI. V shed 3 bases, J shed 1 base, and the junction held 7 bases outside the gene matches. The CDR3 has 16 residues. The CDR3 here is CASSPSGGGTNTEAFF. CDR3 bases: TGTGCCAGCTCACCTTCAGGGGGCGGCACGAACACTGAAGCTTTCTTT.

The V call is TRBV5-1, the J call TRBJ2-3; TRBD2 aligns across 14 bases. CDR3 length equals 20 residues. CDR1 is SGHRS and CDR2 is YFSETQ in the germline V gene. V lost 4 bases and J lost 5; bases outside the gene matches: 18. CDR3 DNA sequence: TGCGCCAGCAGCCTTCCCGGGACTAGCGGGGGCGGTCGCAGAGTAGATACGCAGTATTTT. It is translated as CASSLPGTSGGGRRVDTQYF.

The rearrangement uses TRBV11-2 and TRBJ2-7; D possibly corresponds to TRBD1 (5 bases). Trimming left V 5 bases short and J 0 bases short, with 11 bases between. This CDR3 comprises 14 residues. Germline CDR1 and CDR2: SGHAT and FQNNGV. As DNA, the CDR3 is TGTGCCAGCAGCCCGGACAATGTCTCCTACGAGCAGTACTTC. Protein product: CASSPDNVSYEQYF.

This chain links TRBV28 with TRBJ1-6, with 10 positions matching TRBD1. The CDR3 runs to 15 residues. Germline trimming cut 8 bases from V and 10 bases from J; bases unmatched to any gene: 11. CDR1 is MDHEN and CDR2 is SYDVKM in the germline V gene. CDR3 sequence reads: CASLPAGTGESPLHF. The DNA for the CDR3 is TGTGCCAGCCTGCCCGCCGGGACAGGGGAGTCACCCCTCCACTTT.

CDR3 coding DNA: TGTGCCAGCAGCCCGGACAGGGGGCTACGAGAGACCCAGTACTTC. Translated, it gives CASSPDRGLRETQYF. This sequence joins TRBV4-2 and TRBJ2-5; 11 bases agree with TRBD1. The V segment lost 4 bases and the J segment 4 bases; nucleotides outside the gene matches: 5. The CDR3 totals 15 residues. The V gene's germline CDR1 is LGHNA and CDR2 YNFKEQ.

The chain is built from TRBV6-6 and TRBJ1-3; no clear D. Germline values: CDR1 MNHNY, CDR2 SVGAGI (reference sequence). The CDR3 consists of 13 residues. V was pared by 4 bases and J by 3 bases, with 7 bases between. The CDR3 loop is CASSWGGGNTIYF. The CDR3 coding sequence is TGTGCCAGCAGTTGGGGAGGTGGAAACACCATATATTTT.

The chain combines TRBV27 with TRBJ2-2, with 14 bases that match TRBD2. Germline CDR1 is MNHEY and CDR2 is SMNVEV (reference sequence). V was pared by 3 bases and J by 6 bases, with 3 bases of the junction left unmatched. The CDR3 contains 16 residues. In DNA form, the CDR3 reads TGTGCCAGCAGTTTTCGGACTAGCGGGGGGCCCGGGGAGCTGTTTTTT. Encoded protein: CASSFRTSGGPGELFF.

J is TRBJ2-7 and V is TRBV30; a weak D match, TRBD2 (7 bases). Germline values: CDR1 GTSNPN, CDR2 SVGIG (reference sequence). V lost 0 bases and J lost 5, with 17 bases in between. The CDR3 loop spans 15 amino acids. CDR3 sequence (DNA): TGTGCCTGGAGTGTAGGGGGGGGGAGAATCCACGAGCAGTACTTC. Protein product: CAWSVGGGRIHEQYF.

The gene calls are TRBV29-1 and TRBJ2-3; D not certain. Deletions cut 4 bases from V and 2 bases from J, with 13 bases between. The CDR3 has 14 amino acids. Germline V gives CDR1 SQVTM, CDR2 ANQGSEA. The CDR3 spells CSVVTGLHTDTQYF. The CDR3 region has the DNA TGCAGCGTTGTAACCGGGTTGCACACAGATACGCAGTATTTT.

The J gene is TRBJ2-3, the V gene TRBV5-1; D not resolved. The CDR3 runs to 14 residues. CDR1 is SGHRS and CDR2 is YFSETQ in the germline V gene. V lost 2 bases and J lost 2, with 9 bases in between. The CDR3 bases are TGCGCCAGCAGCTTTTCCCCCTACACAGATACGCAGTATTTT. Translated: CASSFSPYTDTQYF.

V is TRBV7-2 and J is TRBJ1-2; unclear D gene. CDR1 SGHTA and CDR2 FQGNSA come from the germline V gene. V shed 1 base and J shed 4 bases, with 10 bases lying between them. The CDR3 is 14 amino acids. The CDR3 DNA reads TGTGCCAGCAGCTTAGGGCCTGGTGGCTATGGCTACACCTTC. Protein: CASSLGPGGYGYTF.

The chain carries TRBV7-7 and TRBJ2-2, with D perhaps TRBD1 (6 bases). Germline V gives CDR1 SSHAT, CDR2 FNYEAQ (reference sequence). Trimming cost V 6 bases and J 3 bases, with 11 bases left between them. The length of the CDR3 is 14 residues. The CDR3: CASSSGAHTGELFF. The CDR3 coding sequence is TGTGCCAGCAGTTCAGGGGCTCACACCGGGGAGCTGTTTTTT.

CDR3 sequence: CASSEVSWTGIFGNTIYF. CDR3 nucleotide sequence: TGTGCCAGCAGTGAGGTATCGTGGACAGGTATCTTTGGAAACACCATATATTTT. The chain couples TRBV6-1 to TRBJ1-3; TRBD1 matches at 7 bases. The CDR3 length is 18 residues. With 3 bases clipped from V and 3 bases from J, the junction kept 14 bases outside the gene matches. Looked up from germline, CDR1 is MNHNS and CDR2 is SASEGT.

The rearrangement links TRBV2 to TRBJ1-1; D call uncertain. Germline V gene data show CDR1 as SNHLY and CDR2 as FYNNEI. This CDR3 has 13 residues. Trimming cost V 5 bases and J 1 base, with 8 bases left between them. The CDR3 DNA reads TGTGCCAGCAGTCCCGACGGGAACACTGAAGCTTTCTTT. Translated, it gives CASSPDGNTEAFF.